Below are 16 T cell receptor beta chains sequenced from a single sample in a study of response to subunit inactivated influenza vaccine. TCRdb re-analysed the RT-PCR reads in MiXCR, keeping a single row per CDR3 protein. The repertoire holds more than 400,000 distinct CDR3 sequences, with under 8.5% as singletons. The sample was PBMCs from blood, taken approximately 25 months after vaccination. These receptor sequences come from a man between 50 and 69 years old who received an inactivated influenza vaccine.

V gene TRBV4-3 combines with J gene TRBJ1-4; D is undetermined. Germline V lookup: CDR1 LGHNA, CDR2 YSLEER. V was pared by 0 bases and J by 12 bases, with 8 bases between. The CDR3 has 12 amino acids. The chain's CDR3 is CASSQDTNELFF. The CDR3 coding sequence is TGCGCCAGCAGCCAAGATACTAACGAACTGTTTTTT.

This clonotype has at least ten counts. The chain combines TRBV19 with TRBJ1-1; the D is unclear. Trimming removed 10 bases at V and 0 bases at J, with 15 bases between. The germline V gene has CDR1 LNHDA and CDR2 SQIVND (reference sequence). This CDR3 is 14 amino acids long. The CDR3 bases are TGTGCCACGTTATCGCTCGGGATGAACACTGAAGCTTTCTTT. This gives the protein CATLSLGMNTEAFF.

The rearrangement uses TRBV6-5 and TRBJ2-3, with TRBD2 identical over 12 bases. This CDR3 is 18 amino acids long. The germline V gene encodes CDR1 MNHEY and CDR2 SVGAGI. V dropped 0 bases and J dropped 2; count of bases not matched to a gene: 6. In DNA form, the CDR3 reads TGTGCCAGCAGTTACTCAACCGGACTAGCGGGGAACACAGATACGCAGTATTTT. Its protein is CASSYSTGLAGNTDTQYF.

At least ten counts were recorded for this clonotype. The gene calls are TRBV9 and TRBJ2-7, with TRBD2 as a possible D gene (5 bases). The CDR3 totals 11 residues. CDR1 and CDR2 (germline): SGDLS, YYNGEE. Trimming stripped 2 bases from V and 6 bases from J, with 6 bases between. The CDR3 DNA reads TGTGCCAGCAGCGTTGGGAGCGAGCAGTACTTC. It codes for CASSVGSEQYF.

For the CDR3, the DNA is TGTGCCAGCAGCTTAGGGACACATAGCAATCAGCCCCAGCATTTT. Protein sequence: CASSLGTHSNQPQHF. V usage is TRBV7-9 and J usage is TRBJ1-5; TRBD1 might be the D (5 bases). The ends were cut back, 1 base at V and 0 bases at J, with 7 bases in the middle. The CDR3 consists of 15 residues. Germline V gene data show CDR1 as SEHNR and CDR2 as FQNEAQ (reference sequence).

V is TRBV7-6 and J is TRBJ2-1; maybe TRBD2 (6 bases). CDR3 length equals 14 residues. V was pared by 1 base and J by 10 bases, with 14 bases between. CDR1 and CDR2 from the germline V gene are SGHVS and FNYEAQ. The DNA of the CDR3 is TGTGCCAGCAGCTTAGGGCGGGGTGGTGTGGAGCAGTTCTTC. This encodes CASSLGRGGVEQFF.

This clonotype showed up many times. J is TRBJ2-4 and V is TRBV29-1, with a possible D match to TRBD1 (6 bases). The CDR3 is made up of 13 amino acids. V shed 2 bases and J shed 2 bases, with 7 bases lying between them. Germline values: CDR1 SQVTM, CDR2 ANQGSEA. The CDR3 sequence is CSVEQGTKNIQYF. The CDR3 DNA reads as TGCAGCGTTGAACAGGGGACCAAAAACATTCAGTACTTC. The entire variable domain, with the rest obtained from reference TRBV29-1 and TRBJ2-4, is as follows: SAVISQKPSRDICQRGTSLTIQCQVDSQVTMMFWYRQQPGQSLTLIATANQGSEATYESGFVIDKFPISRPNLTFSTLTVSNMSPEDSSIYLCSVEQGTKNIQYFGAGTRLSVL.

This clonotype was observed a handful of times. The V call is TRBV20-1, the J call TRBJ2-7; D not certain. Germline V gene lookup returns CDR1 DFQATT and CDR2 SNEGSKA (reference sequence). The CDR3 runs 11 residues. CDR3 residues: CSPTGGYEQYF. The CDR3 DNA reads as TGCAGCCCTACGGGCGGCTACGAGCAGTACTTC.

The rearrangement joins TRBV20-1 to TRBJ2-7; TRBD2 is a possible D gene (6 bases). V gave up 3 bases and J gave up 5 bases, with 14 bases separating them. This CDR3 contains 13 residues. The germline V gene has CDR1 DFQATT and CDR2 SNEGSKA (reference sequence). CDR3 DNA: TGCAGTGCTAGCGCTCGGGAGTACCACGAGCAGTACTTC. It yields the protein CSASAREYHEQYF.

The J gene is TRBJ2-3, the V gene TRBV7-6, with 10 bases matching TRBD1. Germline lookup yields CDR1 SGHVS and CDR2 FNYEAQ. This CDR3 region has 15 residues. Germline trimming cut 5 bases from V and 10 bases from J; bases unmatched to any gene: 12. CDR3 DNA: TGTGCCAGCAGCAACCGGGACAGGGGCTTGGGTGCGCAGTATTTT. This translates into CASSNRDRGLGAQYF.

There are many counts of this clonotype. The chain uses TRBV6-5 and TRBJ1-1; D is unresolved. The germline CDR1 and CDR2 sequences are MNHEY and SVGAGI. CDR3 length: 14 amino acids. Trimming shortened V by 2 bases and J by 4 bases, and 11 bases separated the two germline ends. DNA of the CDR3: TGTGCCAGCAGTTACGAGCCGCGGGGCACTGAAGCTTTCTTT. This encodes CASSYEPRGTEAFF.

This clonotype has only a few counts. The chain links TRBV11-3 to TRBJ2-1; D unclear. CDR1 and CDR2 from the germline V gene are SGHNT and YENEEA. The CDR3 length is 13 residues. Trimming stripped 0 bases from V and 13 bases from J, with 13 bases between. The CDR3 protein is CASSLDSLAAQFF. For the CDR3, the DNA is TGTGCCAGCAGCTTAGACTCGCTGGCGGCCCAGTTCTTC.

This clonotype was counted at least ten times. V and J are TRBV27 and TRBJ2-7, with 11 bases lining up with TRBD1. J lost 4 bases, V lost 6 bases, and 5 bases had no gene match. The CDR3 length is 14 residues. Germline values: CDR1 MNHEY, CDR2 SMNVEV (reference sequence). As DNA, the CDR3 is TGTGCCAGCAGACGGACAGGGGGCGGTTACGAGCAGTACTTC. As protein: CASRRTGGGYEQYF.

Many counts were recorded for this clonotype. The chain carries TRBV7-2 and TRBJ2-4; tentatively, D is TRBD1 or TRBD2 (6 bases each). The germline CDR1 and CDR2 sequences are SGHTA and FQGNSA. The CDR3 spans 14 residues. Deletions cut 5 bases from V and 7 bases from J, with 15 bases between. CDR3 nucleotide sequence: TGTGCCAGCAGCCCACCCGGGGGCCAGAACATTCAGTACTTC. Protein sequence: CASSPPGGQNIQYF. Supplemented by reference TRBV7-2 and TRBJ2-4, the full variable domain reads GAGVSQSPSNKVTEKGKDVELRCDPISGHTALYWYRQSLGQGLEFLIYFQGNSAPDKSGLPSDRFSAERTGGSVSTLTIQRTQQEDSAVYLCASSPPGGQNIQYFGAGTRLSVL.

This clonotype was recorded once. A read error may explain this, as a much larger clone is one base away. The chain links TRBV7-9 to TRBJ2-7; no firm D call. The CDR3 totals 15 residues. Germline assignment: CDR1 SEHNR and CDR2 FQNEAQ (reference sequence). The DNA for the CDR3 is TGTACCAGCAGCCTAAGTAGGGTGTACAACTACGAGCAGTACTTC. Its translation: CTSSLSRVYNYEQYF.

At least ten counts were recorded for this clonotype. DNA of the CDR3: TGTGCCACAAGGGGACAGGGTTTTGAAGCTTTCTTT. It is translated as CATRGQGFEAFF. The V call is TRBV7-9, the J call TRBJ1-1, with 9 bases identical to TRBD1. The V gene's germline CDR1 is SEHNR and CDR2 FQNEAQ (reference sequence). The CDR3 length is 12 residues. V lost 10 bases and J lost 7; bases outside the gene matches: 7.